These 3 T cell receptor beta chains originate from one sample sequenced in a study of T cell repertoires in cytomegalovirus infection. No antigen has been assigned to these receptors. TCRdb independently ran MiXCR on the reads; one entry per CDR3 protein. The data show tens of thousands of distinct CDR3 sequences, 20% to 30% seen once. Specimen: CD8+ T cells from cultured PBMCs, collected from culture after CMV antigen stimulation. Source of these receptors: a human donor in good health (CMV status not recorded). Some clones in this sample may be carry-over from other donors' samples.

This clonotype was observed a handful of times. The rearrangement links TRBV15 to TRBJ1-4, with 10 positions matching TRBD1. This CDR3 comprises 15 residues. CDR1 LNHNV and CDR2 YYDKDF come from the germline V gene (reference sequence). Trimming cost V 3 bases and J 7 bases; bases outside gene matches: 5. The CDR3 reads CATSSDRGRAEKLFF. The DNA of the CDR3 is TGTGCCACCAGCAGTGACAGGGGGCGGGCTGAAAAACTGTTTTTT.

The chain is built from TRBV7-4 and TRBJ2-1; D may be TRBD2 (5 bases). CDR3 length equals 12 residues. V lost 6 bases, J lost 7 bases, and 10 bases lay in between. The V gene's germline CDR1 is SGHVT and CDR2 SQSDAQ. The CDR3 here is CASRQLVNEQFF. In nucleotides, the CDR3 is TGTGCCAGCAGACAACTAGTGAATGAGCAGTTCTTC.

This clonotype was seen a handful of times. The chain combines TRBV6-1 with TRBJ2-5; 9 nucleotides line up with TRBD2. From germline, CDR1 is MNHNS and CDR2 SASEGT. The CDR3 is made up of 17 amino acids. V gave up 4 bases and J gave up 4 bases; unmatched junction bases: 13. The CDR3 spells CASSAYPLSGGSETQYF. The CDR3 bases are TGTGCCAGCAGTGCTTACCCTCTTAGCGGGGGTTCAGAGACCCAGTACTTC.